Shown below are 27 T cell receptor beta chains from a single sample sequenced in a study of CD8 T cells in ankylosing spondylitis (dated by TCRdb to the late 2010s). Here is what the overall study found, with its caveats: Blood from ankylosing spondylitis patients appeared to be characterized by a TCR beta motif made up of under ten highly homologous amino acid variants.

For these receptors, no antigen is known. The protocol used for the library was 5' RACE. Sequencing instrument: Illumina HiSeq 2500. Through fastp at Q25 and MiXCR, TCRdb rebuilt clones from the public reads, retaining in-frame beta chains. Entries are consolidated by CDR3 protein sequence, retaining the most common genes and DNA. Recorded for this sample are around 770,000 distinct CDR3 sequences; around 17% of them occurred a single time. About 20% of the sample is held by the ten biggest clonotypes. The sample consisted of blood, either unsorted or a sorted T cell fraction (not recorded which). These receptors originate from a male donor with ankylosing spondylitis.

The table lists this clonotype with a few counts. The chain uses TRBV12-3 or TRBV12-4 and TRBJ2-1, with TRBD2 identical over 12 bases. V gave up 1 base and J gave up 8 bases; unmatched junction bases: 6. This CDR3 contains 16 residues. CDR3 region: CASSLGASGGAYEQFF. In DNA form, the CDR3 reads TGTGCCAGCAGTTTAGGGGCTAGCGGGGGGGCCTATGAGCAGTTCTTC.

This clonotype has a handful of counts. The CDR3 coding sequence is TGCGCCAGCAGAACAGAGGAACTCACCTACGAGCAGTACTTC. This gives the protein CASRTEELTYEQYF. The chain recombines TRBV5-1 with TRBJ2-7; D gene unclear. The V end lost 5 bases, the J end lost 2 bases, and 14 bases lay between the germline ends. Germline loops: CDR1 SGHRS, CDR2 YFSETQ. CDR3 length equals 14 residues.

The chain combines TRBV12-5 with TRBJ2-1, with D possibly being TRBD1 (5 bases). The CDR3 consists of 14 residues. The V end was cut by 7 bases, the J end by 5 bases, with 15 bases between. Germline-derived CDR1 and CDR2 are LGHNT and FRNRAP. The CDR3 DNA reads as TGTGCTAGTGAAGCAGGGTGGGGAAACAATGAGCAGTTCTTC. This sequence encodes CASEAGWGNNEQFF.

In this sample, this clonotype turned up a few times. V usage is TRBV19 and J usage is TRBJ1-6, with D perhaps TRBD1 (5 bases). Deletions cut 5 bases from V and 0 bases from J, with 17 bases between. Germline CDR1 and CDR2: LNHDA and SQIVND (reference sequence). CDR3 size: 18 residues. The CDR3 nucleotides read TGTGCCAGTAGTCTACGGACACGGGGTAGCTCCTATAATTCACCCCTCCACTTT. Translated, it gives CASSLRTRGSSYNSPLHF.

This clonotype has at least ten counts. This sequence joins TRBV12-3 or TRBV12-4 and TRBJ2-1; D unresolved. This CDR3 spans 17 amino acids. Trimming pared 2 bases from V and 3 bases from J, leaving 17 bases between. The chain's CDR3 is CASSLLVPRLYYNEQFF. DNA for the CDR3: TGTGCCAGCAGTTTACTAGTCCCGCGCCTGTACTACAATGAGCAGTTCTTC.

CDR3 sequence (DNA): TGTGCCAGCAGGCCTGCTAGCGGGTGGGAGACCCAGTACTTC. Translated, it gives CASRPASGWETQYF. The chain combines TRBV11-2 with TRBJ2-5; 8 nucleotides agree with TRBD2. V was clipped by 6 bases and J by 5 bases; unmatched bases: 8. CDR3 size: 14 residues. Germline V gives CDR1 SGHAT, CDR2 FQNNGV.

The chain joins TRBV20-1 to TRBJ1-1; 7 bases are shared with TRBD1. This CDR3 spans 13 amino acids. With V trimmed by 5 bases and J by 2 bases, 5 bases remained unmatched. Germline CDR1 is DFQATT and CDR2 is SNEGSKA (reference sequence). DNA for the CDR3: TGCAGTGCTTCGGGACAGAAAAACACTGAAGCTTTCTTT. It specifies CSASGQKNTEAFF.

This clonotype was observed a few times. The chain is built from TRBV6-1 and TRBJ1-1; 9 nucleotides line up with TRBD1. The CDR3 extends over 16 amino acids. Germline values: CDR1 MNHNS, CDR2 SASEGT. The V segment lost 8 bases and the J segment 2 bases; nucleotides outside the gene matches: 12. The CDR3: CASLSSPGQGNTEAFF. DNA for the CDR3: TGTGCCAGCCTCTCTTCCCCGGGACAGGGAAACACTGAAGCTTTCTTT.

V and J are TRBV20-1 and TRBJ2-1, with 8 bases lining up with TRBD2. The CDR3 extends over 15 amino acids. The V segment lost 0 bases and the J segment 9 bases; nucleotides outside the gene matches: 10. Germline V gene lookup returns CDR1 DFQATT and CDR2 SNEGSKA (reference sequence). The CDR3 here is CSARDAVAGLGEQFF. CDR3 nucleotides: TGCAGTGCTAGAGATGCGGTAGCGGGACTGGGTGAGCAGTTCTTC.

This clonotype occurred a few times. The CDR3 nucleotides are TGTGCCAGCAGCCAAGATGCGTTTACCTACGAGCAGTACTTC. Translated, it gives CASSQDAFTYEQYF. The chain couples TRBV4-2 to TRBJ2-7; D is uncertain. The CDR3 totals 14 residues. Trimming took off 0 bases at V and 2 bases at J, with 8 bases between the two ends. The germline V gene has CDR1 LGHNA and CDR2 YNFKEQ.

This clonotype was detected only a few times. The gene calls are TRBV7-6 and TRBJ1-3, with 12 nucleotides matching TRBD1. The CDR3 length is 19 residues. Germline V gene sequence: CDR1 SGHVS, CDR2 FNYEAQ. The J segment lost 1 base and the V segment lost 2 bases, leaving 9 bases of the junction unmatched. CDR3: CASSLPGTGGKGSGNTIYF. DNA of the CDR3: TGTGCCAGCAGCTTACCCGGGACAGGGGGCAAAGGGTCTGGAAACACCATATATTTT.

The chain couples TRBV4-1 to TRBJ2-7; 9 bases line up with TRBD1. The CDR3 is 16 amino acids. Germline CDR1 is MGHRA and CDR2 is YSYEKL. J was trimmed by 0 bases and V by 0 bases; bases with no gene match: 3. This CDR3 is CASSQEGTGPSYEQYF. The CDR3 DNA sequence: TGCGCCAGCAGCCAAGAAGGGACAGGGCCCTCCTACGAGCAGTACTTC.

This clonotype has a handful of counts. The genes are TRBV12-3 or TRBV12-4 and TRBJ1-1, with a tentative D call TRBD1 (5 bases). The CDR3 consists of 13 residues. Between the trimmed V and J ends, which lost 7 bases and 4 bases, there was a span of 13 bases. The chain's CDR3 is CASTPREGTEAFF. Written as DNA, the CDR3 is TGTGCCAGCACTCCCAGGGAAGGCACTGAAGCTTTCTTT.

This chain uses TRBV11-1 with TRBJ2-3; D remains unclear. The CDR3 length is 18 residues. Germline-derived CDR1 and CDR2 are SGHAT and FQDESV (reference sequence). Trimming left V 1 base short and J 1 base short, with 18 bases between. This chain's CDR3 is CASSLGWFDGTRTDTQYF. CDR3 bases: TGTGCCAGCAGCTTAGGGTGGTTTGACGGAACCCGCACAGATACGCAGTATTTT.

The V call is TRBV3-1, the J call TRBJ1-4; D not certain. V lost 4 bases to trimming and J lost 5 bases, with 23 bases between them. Germline CDR1 and CDR2: LGHDT and YNNKEL (reference sequence). The CDR3 consists of 18 residues. CDR3 region: CASSPGWPGGWLNEKLFF. The CDR3 DNA sequence: TGTGCCAGCAGCCCCGGTTGGCCCGGCGGGTGGTTGAATGAAAAACTGTTTTTT.

This clonotype was counted at least ten times. The J gene is TRBJ1-2, the V gene TRBV12-3 or TRBV12-4; D is perhaps TRBD1 (5 bases). CDR3 size: 13 residues. V lost 1 base to trimming and J lost 5 bases, with 8 bases between them. Here the CDR3 DNA reads TGTGCCAGCAGTTTAGAGGGGCGATATGGCTACACCTTC. Its translation: CASSLEGRYGYTF.

This clonotype was recorded a few times. V is TRBV28 and J is TRBJ1-2; 7 nucleotides match TRBD1. From germline, CDR1 is MDHEN and CDR2 SYDVKM. The trim removed 7 bases at V and 5 bases at J, leaving 10 bases unmatched. The CDR3 loop spans 14 amino acids. The CDR3 reads CASTGTFRGYGYTF. DNA of the CDR3: TGTGCCAGCACCGGGACCTTCAGGGGGTATGGCTACACCTTC.

This chain joins TRBV4-1 and TRBJ2-2; either TRBD1 or TRBD2 may supply D (5 bases each). This CDR3 is built from 18 residues. Trimming removed 0 bases at V and 1 base at J, with 15 bases between. CDR1 and CDR2 (germline): MGHRA, YSYEKL. The CDR3 region is CASSQESLRGKNTGELFF. Here the CDR3 DNA reads TGCGCCAGCAGCCAAGAATCCCTTCGGGGCAAGAACACCGGGGAGCTGTTTTTT.

The sample holds a few counts of this clonotype. The V and J genes are TRBV4-1 and TRBJ1-1; tentative D call: TRBD1 (6 bases). Trimming took 1 base from V and 1 from J, leaving 13 bases between them. This CDR3 has 16 residues. The germline V gene encodes CDR1 MGHRA and CDR2 YSYEKL. In DNA, the CDR3 is TGCGCCAGCAGCCAAGTTGGACAGCGGAGGAACACTGAAGCTTTCTTT. Its translation is CASSQVGQRRNTEAFF.

The chain links TRBV5-5 to TRBJ1-5, with TRBD1 as a possible D gene (5 bases). Trimming removed 4 bases at V and 4 bases at J, with 15 bases between. The CDR3 runs 15 residues. Germline V lookup: CDR1 SGHKS, CDR2 YYEKEE (reference sequence). The DNA for the CDR3 is TGTGCCAGCAGCCCCGGGGCGGGCCCGAATCAGCCCCAGCATTTT. Encoded protein: CASSPGAGPNQPQHF.

The chain has TRBV5-6 and TRBJ2-1; 8 bases match TRBD1. This CDR3 is built from 14 residues. Germline-derived CDR1 and CDR2 are SGHDT and YYEEEE. V lost 1 base and J lost 10; bases outside the gene matches: 7. CDR3 sequence: CASSLRQGKGEQFF. The CDR3 DNA follows: TGTGCCAGCAGCTTGCGACAGGGGAAGGGGGAGCAGTTCTTC. Complete variable domain (other parts from reference TRBV5-6 and TRBJ2-1): DAGVTQSPTHLIKTRGQQVTLRCSPKSGHDTVSWYQQALGQGPQFIFQYYEEEERQRGNFPDRFSGHQFPNYSSELNVNALLLGDSALYLCASSLRQGKGEQFFGPGTRLTVL.

V gene TRBV5-1 combines with J gene TRBJ2-2, with D possibly called TRBD1 or TRBD2 (5 bases each). The CDR3 has 15 amino acids. The V gene lost 0 bases and the J gene lost 4 bases, with 10 bases spanning the gap. Germline loops: CDR1 SGHRS, CDR2 YFSETQ. This CDR3 reads CASSLEGTTTGELFF. In DNA, the CDR3 is TGCGCCAGCAGCTTGGAGGGGACCACCACCGGGGAGCTGTTTTTT.

This clonotype was observed a few times. The chain recombines TRBV19 with TRBJ2-2; a possible D gene is TRBD2 (6 bases). V was trimmed by 5 bases and J by 4 bases, leaving 17 bases between them. The CDR3 has 16 residues. Per the germline V gene, CDR1 is LNHDA and CDR2 is SQIVND (reference sequence). This CDR3 is CASSSTWRRGTGELFF. CDR3 sequence (DNA): TGTGCCAGTAGTTCGACTTGGCGGAGGGGCACCGGGGAGCTGTTTTTT.

The rearrangement links TRBV12-3 or TRBV12-4 to TRBJ1-2, with D possibly being TRBD1 (5 bases). The CDR3 sequence is 17 residues long. V was pared by 5 bases and J by 3 bases, with 22 bases between. CDR3 residues: CASSPLRPGTVDYGYTF. CDR3 coding DNA: TGTGCCAGCAGTCCGTTACGTCCCGGGACTGTCGACTATGGCTACACCTTC.

The chain employs TRBV28 and TRBJ2-5; unclear D gene. CDR3 size: 14 residues. Trimming removed 2 bases at V and 5 bases at J, with 12 bases between. Germline lookup yields CDR1 MDHEN and CDR2 SYDVKM. The CDR3 DNA reads TGTGCCAGCAGTTTAGGCCCCTCATGGGAGACCCAGTACTTC. Translation gives CASSLGPSWETQYF.

This chain connects TRBV6-5 to TRBJ2-5; D not resolved. Trimming took 0 bases from V and 3 from J, leaving 5 bases between them. Germline CDR1 and CDR2: MNHEY and SVGAGI. The CDR3 length is 13 residues. The CDR3 region is CASSYSGKETQYF. The CDR3 DNA follows: TGTGCCAGCAGTTACTCGGGGAAAGAGACCCAGTACTTC.

The chain carries TRBV12-3 or TRBV12-4 and TRBJ2-3, with D possibly matching TRBD2 (6 bases). This CDR3 is 16 amino acids long. Trimming pared 2 bases from V and 1 base from J, leaving 13 bases between. The CDR3 coding sequence is TGTGCCAGCAGTTTACATCCGGGAGTTCGCACAGATACGCAGTATTTT. This gives the protein CASSLHPGVRTDTQYF.